This T cell receptor (beta chain) originates from a study of blood T cell repertoires in COVID-19. Study summary: Some COVID-19 samples were acute and others convalescent; all came from the United States, Italy and Spain. From T cells, B-cell-depleted T cells, or PBMCs came the material, which was cDNA or gDNA.

The Seattle patients, enrolled during active infection, were followed longitudinally. The V gene lost 4 bases and the J gene lost 5 bases, with 12 bases spanning the gap. The CDR3 has 13 amino acids. Libraries were prepared by immunoSEQ multiplex PCR; TCRdb keeps only in-frame clonotypes and omits some of them. The table has some 450,000 clones, 85% to 90% seen once. Material for sequencing was peripheral blood. The gene calls are TRBV12-3 or TRBV12-4 and TRBJ2-7; D uncertain. The TCR comes from a young man with COVID-19, enrolled during active disease. Here the CDR3 reads CASSSRFRDEQYF. In DNA, the CDR3 is TGTGCCAGCAGTTCCAGGTTTCGCGACGAGCAGTACTTC.